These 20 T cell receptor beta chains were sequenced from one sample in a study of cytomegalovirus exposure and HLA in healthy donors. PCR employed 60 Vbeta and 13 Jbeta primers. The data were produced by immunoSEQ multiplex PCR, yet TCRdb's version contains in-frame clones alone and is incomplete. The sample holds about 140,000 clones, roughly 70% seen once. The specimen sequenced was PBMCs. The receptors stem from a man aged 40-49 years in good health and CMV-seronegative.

The CDR3 loop is CSARQNTEAFF. The DNA of the CDR3 is TGCAGTGCTAGACAGAACACTGAAGCTTTCTTT. The V gene is TRBV20-1, the J gene TRBJ1-1; D is uncertain. The CDR3 totals 11 residues. Trimming removed 2 bases at V and 1 base at J, with 2 bases between. The germline gives CDR1 DFQATT, CDR2 SNEGSKA (reference sequence).

In DNA, the CDR3 is TGTGCCAGCAGTGAACCTAGCGGCGCACAAGAGACCCAGTACTTC. Protein product: CASSEPSGAQETQYF. The J gene is TRBJ2-5, the V gene TRBV2; 7 bases map to TRBD2. CDR1 and CDR2 (germline): SNHLY, FYNNEI. The CDR3 length is 15 residues. Losses at the gene ends were 2 bases for V and 2 bases for J; bases not matched to a gene: 5.

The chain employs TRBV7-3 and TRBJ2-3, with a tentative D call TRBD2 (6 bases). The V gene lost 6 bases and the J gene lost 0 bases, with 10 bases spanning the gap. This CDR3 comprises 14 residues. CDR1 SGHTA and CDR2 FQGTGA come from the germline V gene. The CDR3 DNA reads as TGTGCCAGCAGTCCAAGCGGGAGCACAGATACGCAGTATTTT. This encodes CASSPSGSTDTQYF. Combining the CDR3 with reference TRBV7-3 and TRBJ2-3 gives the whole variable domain GAGVSQTPSNKVTEKGKYVELRCDPISGHTALYWYRQSLGQGPEFLIYFQGTGAADDSGLPNDRFFAVRPEGSVSTLKIQRTERGDSAVYLCASSPSGSTDTQYFGPGTRLTVL.

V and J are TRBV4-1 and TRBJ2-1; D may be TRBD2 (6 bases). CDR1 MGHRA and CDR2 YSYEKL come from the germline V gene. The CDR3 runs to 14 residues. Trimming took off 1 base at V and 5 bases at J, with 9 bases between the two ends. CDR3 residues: CASSQAGVDNEQFF. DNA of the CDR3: TGCGCCAGCAGCCAAGCGGGGGTTGACAATGAGCAGTTCTTC.

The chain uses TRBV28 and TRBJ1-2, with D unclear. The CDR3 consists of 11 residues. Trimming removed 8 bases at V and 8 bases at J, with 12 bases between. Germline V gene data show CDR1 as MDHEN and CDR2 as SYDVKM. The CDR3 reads CASSIQSGYTF. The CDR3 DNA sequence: TGTGCCAGCTCCATCCAATCCGGCTACACCTTC.

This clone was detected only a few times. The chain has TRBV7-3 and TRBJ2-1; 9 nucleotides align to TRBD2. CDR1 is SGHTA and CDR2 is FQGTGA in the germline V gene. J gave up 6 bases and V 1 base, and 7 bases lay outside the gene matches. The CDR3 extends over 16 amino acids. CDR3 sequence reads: CASSLIRASGANEQFF. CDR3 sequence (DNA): TGTGCCAGCAGCTTAATTCGGGCTAGCGGGGCCAATGAGCAGTTCTTC.

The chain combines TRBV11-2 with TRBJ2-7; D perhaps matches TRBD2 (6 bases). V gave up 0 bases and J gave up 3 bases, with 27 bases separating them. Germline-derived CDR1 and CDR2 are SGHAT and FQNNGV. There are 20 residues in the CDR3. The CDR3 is CASSLDGVGSSDSRDYEQYF. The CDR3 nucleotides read TGTGCCAGCAGCTTAGATGGGGTAGGCTCTAGCGACTCACGGGACTACGAGCAGTACTTC.

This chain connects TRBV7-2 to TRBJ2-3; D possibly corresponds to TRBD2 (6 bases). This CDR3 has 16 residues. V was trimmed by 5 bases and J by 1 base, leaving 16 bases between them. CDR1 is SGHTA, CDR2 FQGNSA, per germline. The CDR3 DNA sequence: TGTGCCAGCAGCAGTAGTGCGGGGCCTGGCACAGATACGCAGTATTTT. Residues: CASSSSAGPGTDTQYF.

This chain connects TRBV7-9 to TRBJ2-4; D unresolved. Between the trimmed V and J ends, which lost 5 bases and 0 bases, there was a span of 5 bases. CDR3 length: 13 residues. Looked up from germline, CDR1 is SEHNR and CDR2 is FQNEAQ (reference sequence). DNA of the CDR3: TGTGCCAGCAGCCAGTTAGCCAAAAACATTCAGTACTTC. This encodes CASSQLAKNIQYF.

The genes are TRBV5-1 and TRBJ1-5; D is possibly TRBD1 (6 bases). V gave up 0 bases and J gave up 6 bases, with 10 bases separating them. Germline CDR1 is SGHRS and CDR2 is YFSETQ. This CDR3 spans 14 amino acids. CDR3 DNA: TGCGCCAGCAGCTTGGGAACAGGGACTCAGCCCCAGCATTTT. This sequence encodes CASSLGTGTQPQHF.

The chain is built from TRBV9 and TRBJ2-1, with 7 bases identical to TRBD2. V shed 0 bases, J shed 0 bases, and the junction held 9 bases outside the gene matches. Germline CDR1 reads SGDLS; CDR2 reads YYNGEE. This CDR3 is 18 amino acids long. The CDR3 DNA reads TGTGCCAGCAGCGTAGACCTAGCGGCCCAAGGCTCCTACAATGAGCAGTTCTTC. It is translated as CASSVDLAAQGSYNEQFF.

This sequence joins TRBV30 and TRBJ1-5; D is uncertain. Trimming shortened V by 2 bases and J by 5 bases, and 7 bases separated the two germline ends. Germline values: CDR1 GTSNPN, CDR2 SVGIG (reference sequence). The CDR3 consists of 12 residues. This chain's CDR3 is CAWSPSDQPQHF. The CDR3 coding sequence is TGTGCCTGGAGTCCCAGTGATCAGCCCCAGCATTTT.

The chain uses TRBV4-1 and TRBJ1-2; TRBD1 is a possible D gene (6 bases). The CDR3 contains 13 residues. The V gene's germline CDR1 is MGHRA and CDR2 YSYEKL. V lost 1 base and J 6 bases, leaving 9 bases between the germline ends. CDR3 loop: CASSQARGDGYTF. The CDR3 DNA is TGCGCCAGCAGCCAAGCCAGGGGCGATGGCTACACCTTC.

Here the CDR3 reads CASSGTGGNTEAFF. CDR3 nucleotide sequence: TGTGCCAGCTCCGGGACAGGGGGAAACACTGAAGCTTTCTTT. The genes are TRBV18 and TRBJ1-1, with TRBD1 identical over 11 bases. The germline V gene has CDR1 KGHSH and CDR2 LQKENI. Unmatched junction bases numbered 2, after V lost 6 bases and J lost 2 bases. The CDR3 loop spans 14 amino acids.

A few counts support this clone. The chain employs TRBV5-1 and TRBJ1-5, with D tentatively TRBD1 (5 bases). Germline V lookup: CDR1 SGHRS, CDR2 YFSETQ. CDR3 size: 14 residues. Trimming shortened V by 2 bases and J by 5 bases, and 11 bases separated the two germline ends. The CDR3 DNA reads TGCGCCAGCAGCTTAGGAGGGGTAGATCAGCCCCAGCATTTT. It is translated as CASSLGGVDQPQHF.

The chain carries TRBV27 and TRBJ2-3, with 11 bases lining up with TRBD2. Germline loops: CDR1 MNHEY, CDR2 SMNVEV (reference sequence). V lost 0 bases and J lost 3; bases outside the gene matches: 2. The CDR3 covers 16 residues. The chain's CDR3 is CASSLSLAGVTDTQYF. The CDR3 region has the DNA TGTGCCAGCAGTTTATCACTAGCGGGAGTGACAGATACGCAGTATTTT.

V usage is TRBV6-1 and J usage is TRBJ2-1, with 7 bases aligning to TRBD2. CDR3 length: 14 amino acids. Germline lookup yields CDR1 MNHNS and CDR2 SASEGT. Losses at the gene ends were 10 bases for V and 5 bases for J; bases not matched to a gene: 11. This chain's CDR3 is CATDLSSGNNEQFF. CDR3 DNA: TGTGCCACGGACCTGTCGAGCGGGAACAATGAGCAGTTCTTC.

The DNA for the CDR3 is TGTGCCAGCAGTTCGCCCAGGAACACTGAAGCTTTCTTT. Translating gives CASSSPRNTEAFF. The chain carries TRBV6-5 and TRBJ1-1, with no clear D. The germline V gene has CDR1 MNHEY and CDR2 SVGAGI. Deletions cut 4 bases from V and 1 base from J, with 7 bases between. The CDR3 spans 13 residues.

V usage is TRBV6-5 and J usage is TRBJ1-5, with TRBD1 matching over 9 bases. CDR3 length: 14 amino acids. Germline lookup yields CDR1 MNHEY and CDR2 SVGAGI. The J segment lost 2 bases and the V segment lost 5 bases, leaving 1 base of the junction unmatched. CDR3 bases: TGTGCCAGCAGTAGGACAGGGGGCAATCAGCCCCAGCATTTT. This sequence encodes CASSRTGGNQPQHF.

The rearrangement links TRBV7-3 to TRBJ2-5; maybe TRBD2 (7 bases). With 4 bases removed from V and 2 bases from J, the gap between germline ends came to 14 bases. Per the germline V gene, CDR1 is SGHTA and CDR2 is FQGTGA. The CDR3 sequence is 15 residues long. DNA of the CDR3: TGTGCCAGCAGCTGGGGCGAGGGGGGGCAAGAGACCCAGTACTTC. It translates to CASSWGEGGQETQYF. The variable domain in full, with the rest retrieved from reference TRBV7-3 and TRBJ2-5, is GAGVSQTPSNKVTEKGKYVELRCDPISGHTALYWYRQSLGQGPEFLIYFQGTGAADDSGLPNDRFFAVRPEGSVSTLKIQRTERGDSAVYLCASSWGEGGQETQYFGPGTRLLVL.